These 15 T cell receptor beta chains came from one sample sequenced in a study of cytomegalovirus exposure and HLA in healthy donors. The PCR made use of 60 Vbeta and 13 Jbeta primers. Assay used: immunoSEQ multiplex PCR; TCRdb lists only in-frame clones, some missing. Its clone listing holds tens of thousands of clones. The sample was PBMCs. The receptors come from a man aged 45-60 years in good health and CMV-seronegative.

This chain joins TRBV19 and TRBJ1-5; D call uncertain. The CDR3 totals 17 residues. Deletions cut 5 bases from V and 0 bases from J, with 17 bases between. CDR1 and CDR2 from the germline V gene are LNHDA and SQIVND (reference sequence). CDR3 bases: TGTGCCAGTAGTCCGCCCCCTGGGAGAAATAGCAATCAGCCCCAGCATTTT. Amino acid sequence: CASSPPPGRNSNQPQHF. The full variable domain, its missing parts supplied by reference TRBV19 and TRBJ1-5, is DGGITQSPKYLFRKEGQNVTLSCEQNLNHDAMYWYRQDPGQGLRLIYYSQIVNDFQKGDIAEGYSVSREKKESFPLTVTSAQKNPTAFYLCASSPPPGRNSNQPQHFGDGTRLSIL.

The chain uses TRBV2 and TRBJ2-1; TRBD1 matches at 11 bases. Losses at the gene ends were 1 base for V and 7 bases for J; bases not matched to a gene: 6. The length of the CDR3 is 16 residues. Germline assignment: CDR1 SNHLY and CDR2 FYNNEI. CDR3 protein: CASSEEFGQGANEQFF. CDR3 nucleotides: TGTGCCAGCAGTGAAGAGTTTGGACAGGGGGCTAATGAGCAGTTCTTC.

The chain employs TRBV18 and TRBJ2-1, with TRBD1 matching 10 bases. This CDR3 contains 15 residues. The germline gives CDR1 KGHSH, CDR2 LQKENI. V trimming: 3 bases; J trimming: 4 bases; junction bases outside the gene matches: 3. Here the CDR3 DNA reads TGTGCCAGCTCACCTAGGGGACAGGGGTACAATGAGCAGTTCTTC. As protein: CASSPRGQGYNEQFF.

V is TRBV6-6 and J is TRBJ2-2, with 8 bases lining up with TRBD2. The CDR3 consists of 15 residues. Germline CDR1 is MNHNY and CDR2 is SVGAGI (reference sequence). J gave up 6 bases and V 0 bases, and 3 bases lay outside the gene matches. The CDR3 loop is CASSYSRAGAGELFF. The CDR3, as DNA: TGTGCCAGCAGTTACTCGAGAGCGGGAGCCGGGGAGCTGTTTTTT.

J is TRBJ1-5 and V is TRBV28; 9 nucleotides line up with TRBD1. Unmatched junction bases numbered 4, after V lost 4 bases and J lost 6 bases. The CDR3 covers 14 residues. In germline, CDR1 is MDHEN, CDR2 SYDVKM. CDR3 nucleotides: TGTGCCAGCAGTTCCGGACAGGGGAGTCAGCCCCAGCATTTT. Its protein is CASSSGQGSQPQHF.

The CDR3: CAWSVQTGGDSPLHF. The CDR3 nucleotides are TGTGCCTGGAGTGTACAAACAGGGGGGGATTCACCCCTCCACTTT. J is TRBJ1-6 and V is TRBV30; 8 bases are a match to TRBD1. CDR1 is GTSNPN, CDR2 SVGIG, per germline (reference sequence). The CDR3 covers 15 residues. The V segment lost 0 bases and the J segment 8 bases; nucleotides outside the gene matches: 6.

As DNA, the CDR3 is TGTGCCAGCAGCTTATCTGGCAGCTTCGGGCAGCCCCAGCATTTT. Translation: CASSLSGSFGQPQHF. The rearrangement joins TRBV7-3 to TRBJ1-5; D unclear. This CDR3 contains 15 residues. Germline CDR1 is SGHTA and CDR2 is FQGTGA. The V and J ends lost 2 bases and 7 bases respectively, with 15 bases between them.

The rearrangement uses TRBV19 and TRBJ1-5, with a tentative D call TRBD1 (5 bases). Per germline, CDR1 LNHDA and CDR2 SQIVND (reference sequence). The CDR3 sequence is 14 residues long. V lost 3 bases to trimming and J lost 6 bases, with 12 bases between them. CDR3 sequence: CASSIRVEGQPQHF. The DNA of the CDR3 is TGTGCCAGTAGTATCAGGGTGGAAGGTCAGCCCCAGCATTTT.

The chain uses TRBV5-1 and TRBJ1-5; TRBD1 is a possible D gene (6 bases). This CDR3 comprises 11 residues. Trimming removed 10 bases from V and 4 bases from J, with 9 bases in between. The V gene's germline CDR1 is SGHRS and CDR2 YFSETQ. The CDR3 sequence is CAGTPNQPQHF. In nucleotides, the CDR3 is TGCGCCGGGACACCTAATCAGCCCCAGCATTTT.

The chain carries TRBV19 and TRBJ2-7; no firm D call. The germline CDR1 and CDR2 sequences are LNHDA and SQIVND (reference sequence). The V end lost 7 bases, the J end lost 6 bases, and 16 bases lay between the germline ends. This CDR3 has 13 amino acids. The CDR3 is CASTNHLLSEQYF. The CDR3 DNA sequence: TGTGCCAGTACCAACCACTTACTCTCCGAGCAGTACTTC.

The chain couples TRBV4-2 to TRBJ2-7; TRBD2 matches 9 bases. Germline lookup yields CDR1 LGHNA and CDR2 YNFKEQ. There are 17 residues in the CDR3. Germline trimming cut 1 base from V and 6 bases from J; bases unmatched to any gene: 13. CDR3 nucleotides: TGTGCCAGCAGCCAAGTGGCGACCGGGACTAGCTTTCGCGAGCAGTACTTC. Its translation: CASSQVATGTSFREQYF.

The chain combines TRBV10-3 with TRBJ1-5; D ambiguous. V dropped 4 bases and J dropped 4 bases, with 11 bases sitting between them. The germline V gene encodes CDR1 ENHRY and CDR2 SYGVKD. The CDR3 sequence is 14 residues long. CDR3 in amino acids: CAISALTTNQPQHF. As DNA, the CDR3 is TGTGCCATCAGTGCTCTCACAACGAATCAGCCCCAGCATTTT.

The J gene is TRBJ1-1, the V gene TRBV6-5, with D uncertain. Trimming took 2 bases from V and 1 from J, leaving 8 bases between them. This CDR3 has 14 residues. The germline V gene has CDR1 MNHEY and CDR2 SVGAGI. The CDR3 is CASSYGRENTEAFF. CDR3 coding DNA: TGTGCCAGCAGTTACGGGAGGGAGAACACTGAAGCTTTCTTT.

With respect to this clone: The sample carries other DNA sequences with the same CDR3. V usage is TRBV27 and J usage is TRBJ2-7; perhaps TRBD1 as D (7 bases). Germline loops: CDR1 MNHEY, CDR2 SMNVEV (reference sequence). V lost 3 bases to trimming and J lost 3 bases, with 12 bases between them. The CDR3 extends over 14 amino acids. CDR3 sequence (DNA): TGTGCCAGCAGTTTGCGGCAGGGGGGCTACGAGCAGTACTTC. Amino acid sequence: CASSLRQGGYEQYF.

The V call is TRBV29-1, the J call TRBJ1-5; 8 nucleotides align to TRBD1. V was clipped by 8 bases and J by 9 bases; unmatched bases: 9. Germline lookup yields CDR1 SQVTM and CDR2 ANQGSEA. The CDR3 is 12 residues long. In DNA, the CDR3 is TGCAGCCCCCGGGACAGGCTCCGGCCCCAGCATTTT. Its translation is CSPRDRLRPQHF.